The T cell receptor beta chain described here comes from a study of sequential checkpoint blockade in melanoma. Study as a whole: Each arm's sequence ended with maintenance nivolumab.

Data came from immunoSEQ multiplex PCR; TCRdb stores just in-frame clones and leaves some out. The sample consists of roughly 14,000 clones, around 77% of them appearing once. As for this clone: At the DNA level, this CDR3 is encoded by other sequences in the same sample as well.

Germline V gives CDR1 MDHEN, CDR2 SYDVKM. V dropped 5 bases and J dropped 0; count of bases not matched to a gene: 9. The length of the CDR3 is 18 residues. Stated treatment: randomized to nivolumab then ipilimumab (arm A) or the reverse (arm B). None of the patients previously received DNA-damaging chemotherapy. PBMC sorting kept live CD3+CD8+ cells without CD19 or CD56. The sample was CD8+ T cells sorted from blood (inferred from file names), taken from a patient given nivolumab and ipilimumab in sequence. The TCR sequence derives from a human donor with melanoma. The chain uses TRBV28 and TRBJ2-6; TRBD1 aligns across 8 bases. CDR3 sequence (DNA): TGTGCCAGCAGTGCGTCCGGGACAGGTTTCTCTGGGGCCAACGTCCTGACTTTC. It yields the protein CASSASGTGFSGANVLTF.